The 29 T cell receptor beta chains below all came from one sample that was sequenced in a study of Ad26.COV2.S vaccination and SARS-CoV-2 variants. The treatment here: about 20 received Ad26.COV2.S at low or high dose, single or two shots; about 5 received placebo; per-sample allocation not given. Sampling was done on day 63 after the first vaccine or placebo injection. The data were produced by immunoSEQ multiplex PCR, yet TCRdb's version contains in-frame clones alone and is incomplete. The sample holds around 300,000 clones, under 90% seen once. The sample in question was peripheral blood, obtained in a trial of Ad26.COV2.S vaccine versus placebo. The receptor source for this set is a person between 18 and 65 years old who received the Ad26.COV2.S COVID-19 vaccine or a placebo.

The V and J genes are TRBV27 and TRBJ1-5, with D possibly being TRBD1 (5 bases). Germline loops: CDR1 MNHEY, CDR2 SMNVEV (reference sequence). The CDR3 runs 15 residues. V gave up 3 bases and J gave up 2 bases, with 11 bases separating them. This chain's CDR3 is CASSFEMGGNQPQHF. In nucleotides, the CDR3 is TGTGCCAGCAGTTTTGAAATGGGGGGCAATCAGCCCCAGCATTTT.

Comment on this clone: The sample holds other DNA sequences that translate to the same CDR3. This chain connects TRBV7-3 to TRBJ1-1; D possibly corresponds to TRBD1 (6 bases). The CDR3 totals 14 residues. V lost 2 bases and J 1 base, leaving 8 bases between the germline ends. In germline, CDR1 is SGHTA, CDR2 FQGTGA. The CDR3: CASSLQGTNTEAFF. CDR3 sequence (DNA): TGTGCCAGCAGCTTACAGGGGACGAACACTGAAGCTTTCTTT.

The chain employs TRBV13 and TRBJ2-1; 12 bases match TRBD2. Germline-derived CDR1 and CDR2 are PRHDT and FYEKMQ (reference sequence). This CDR3 has 17 residues. V lost 5 bases to trimming and J lost 6 bases; unmatched junction nucleotides: 11. CDR3: CASSAPLGLAGINEQFF. For the CDR3, the DNA is TGTGCCAGCAGCGCACCCCTCGGACTAGCGGGAATCAATGAGCAGTTCTTC.

The V call is TRBV6-6, the J call TRBJ1-6, with no clear D. V was clipped by 0 bases and J by 9 bases, with 9 bases between them. CDR3 length equals 14 residues. From germline, CDR1 is MNHNY and CDR2 SVGAGI (reference sequence). In DNA, the CDR3 is TGTGCCAGCAGTTACTCCGAGCAGGTTTCACCCCTCCACTTT. Translation: CASSYSEQVSPLHF.

This clone appeared once. The chain employs TRBV6-1 and TRBJ1-6, with D unclear. Trimming stripped 4 bases from V and 4 bases from J, with 8 bases between. The CDR3 has 14 residues. Germline CDR1 is MNHNS and CDR2 is SASEGT. The CDR3 sequence: CASSASRYNSPLHF. Written as DNA, the CDR3 is TGTGCCAGCAGTGCCTCTCGTTATAATTCACCCCTCCACTTT.

This chain joins TRBV27 and TRBJ1-1; unclear D gene. This CDR3 spans 12 amino acids. Germline V CDR1 and CDR2: MNHEY, SMNVEV (reference sequence). The V and J ends lost 5 bases and 4 bases respectively, with 8 bases between them. The CDR3 spells CASSDPSTEAFF. The CDR3 region has the DNA TGTGCCAGCAGTGACCCGTCCACTGAAGCTTTCTTT.

The rearrangement uses TRBV5-4 and TRBJ2-5; perhaps TRBD2 as D (5 bases). The CDR3 loop spans 15 amino acids. CDR1 is SGHNT and CDR2 is YYREEE in the germline V gene (reference sequence). The ends were cut back, 4 bases at V and 1 base at J, with 14 bases in the middle. The CDR3 DNA reads TGTGCCAGCAGCCGCGGCGCGGGTAGCCAAGAGACCCAGTACTTC. This translates into CASSRGAGSQETQYF.

The table lists this clone with a count of one. The J gene is TRBJ2-2, the V gene TRBV4-2; D possibly corresponds to TRBD2 (5 bases). This CDR3 is 14 amino acids long. Trimming removed 6 bases at V and 1 base at J, with 9 bases between. The germline V gene has CDR1 LGHNA and CDR2 YNFKEQ. The CDR3 sequence is CASRPGGNTGELFF. DNA of the CDR3: TGTGCCAGCAGACCCGGAGGGAACACCGGGGAGCTGTTTTTT.

This clone was detected once. This sequence joins TRBV5-1 and TRBJ1-1, with 7 bases aligning to TRBD1. With V trimmed by 6 bases and J by 3 bases, 14 bases remained unmatched. CDR3 length equals 16 residues. Germline values: CDR1 SGHRS, CDR2 YFSETQ. CDR3 sequence (DNA): TGCGCCAGCATCCGAGGACCAGGGGGAGAGTACACTGAAGCTTTCTTT. Its translation: CASIRGPGGEYTEAFF.

The rearrangement joins TRBV15 to TRBJ1-1; D gene unclear. Germline assignment: CDR1 LNHNV and CDR2 YYDKDF (reference sequence). Trimming shortened V by 1 base and J by 7 bases, and 13 bases separated the two germline ends. The CDR3 length is 14 residues. The chain's CDR3 is CATSRVGLRGEAFF. The DNA for the CDR3 is TGTGCCACCAGCAGAGTGGGGTTGCGGGGTGAAGCTTTCTTT.

V gene TRBV7-9 combines with J gene TRBJ1-6; D call uncertain. V gave up 5 bases and J gave up 0 bases, with 8 bases separating them. Germline V gives CDR1 SEHNR, CDR2 FQNEAQ (reference sequence). The CDR3 has 15 residues. Here the CDR3 DNA reads TGTGCCAGCAGCCTGAGCAGCTCCTATAATTCACCCCTCCACTTT. This translates into CASSLSSSYNSPLHF.

This chain connects TRBV2 to TRBJ2-3; tentatively, D is TRBD2 (5 bases). The V gene lost 6 bases and the J gene lost 3 bases, with 10 bases spanning the gap. Germline CDR1 SNHLY, CDR2 FYNNEI. This CDR3 spans 13 amino acids. CDR3 nucleotide sequence: TGTGCCAGCAGGGAACCGGGGACAGATACGCAGTATTTT. This gives the protein CASREPGTDTQYF. Drawing the rest from reference TRBV2 and TRBJ2-3, the complete variable domain is EPEVTQTPSHQVTQMGQEVILRCVPISNHLYFYWYRQILGQKVEFLVSFYNNEISEKSEIFDDQFSVERPDGSNFTLKIRSTKLEDSAMYFCASREPGTDTQYFGPGTRLTVL.

The rearrangement joins TRBV30 to TRBJ1-1; 7 bases are shared with TRBD1. The CDR3 totals 15 residues. The ends lost 2 bases at V and 0 bases at J; junction bases unmatched: 6. Germline CDR1 and CDR2: GTSNPN and SVGIG (reference sequence). In DNA, the CDR3 is TGTGCCTGGAGTCCAATGGACAGGATGAACACTGAAGCTTTCTTT. Amino acids: CAWSPMDRMNTEAFF.

The chain couples TRBV19 to TRBJ1-5, with D unclear. The germline CDR1 and CDR2 sequences are LNHDA and SQIVND (reference sequence). The CDR3 has 13 residues. V was clipped by 8 bases and J by 6 bases, with 14 bases between them. The chain's CDR3 is CASSYSAGQPQHF. CDR3 DNA: TGTGCCAGTTCCTACTCCGCCGGTCAGCCCCAGCATTTT. Full variable domain (outside the CDR3, taken from reference TRBV19 and TRBJ1-5): DGGITQSPKYLFRKEGQNVTLSCEQNLNHDAMYWYRQDPGQGLRLIYYSQIVNDFQKGDIAEGYSVSREKKESFPLTVTSAQKNPTAFYLCASSYSAGQPQHFGDGTRLSIL.

The chain joins TRBV19 to TRBJ1-6; D is ambiguous. The germline V gene has CDR1 LNHDA and CDR2 SQIVND (reference sequence). V was clipped by 8 bases and J by 0 bases, with 8 bases between them. The CDR3 is 14 amino acids. CDR3 sequence (DNA): TGTGCCAGTGGGAAGAGCTCCTATAATTCACCCCTCCACTTT. Translation gives CASGKSSYNSPLHF.

In its sample, this clone was seen a few times. The V and J genes are TRBV7-2 and TRBJ2-7; the D is unclear. The CDR3 covers 16 residues. V dropped 3 bases and J dropped 2 bases, with 17 bases sitting between them. Germline V gives CDR1 SGHTA, CDR2 FQGNSA. The CDR3 region is CASSLGQQLPTYEQYF. DNA for the CDR3: TGTGCCAGCAGCTTGGGTCAACAGTTACCTACCTACGAGCAGTACTTC. The variable domain in full, completed from reference TRBV7-2 and TRBJ2-7, reads GAGVSQSPSNKVTEKGKDVELRCDPISGHTALYWYRQSLGQGLEFLIYFQGNSAPDKSGLPSDRFSAERTGGSVSTLTIQRTQQEDSAVYLCASSLGQQLPTYEQYFGPGTRLTVT.

This clone appeared once. The CDR3 DNA is TGTGCCAGTAGTATAGGAGGGGGCAAGTCCTACGAGCAGTACTTC. This translates into CASSIGGGKSYEQYF. The chain combines TRBV19 with TRBJ2-7, with 7 bases that match TRBD1. The germline CDR1 and CDR2 sequences are LNHDA and SQIVND (reference sequence). J gave up 1 base and V 1 base, and 4 bases lay outside the gene matches. The CDR3 loop spans 15 amino acids. Supplemented by reference TRBV19 and TRBJ2-7, the full variable domain reads DGGITQSPKYLFRKEGQNVTLSCEQNLNHDAMYWYRQDPGQGLRLIYYSQIVNDFQKGDIAEGYSVSREKKESFPLTVTSAQKNPTAFYLCASSIGGGKSYEQYFGPGTRLTVT.

The rearrangement joins TRBV3-1 (or the pseudogene TRBV3-2) to TRBJ2-5, with 7 nucleotides matching TRBD2. The CDR3 runs 17 residues. J was trimmed by 5 bases and V by 0 bases; bases with no gene match: 12. Looked up from germline, CDR1 is LGHDT and CDR2 is YNNKEL (reference sequence). Written as DNA, the CDR3 is TGTGCCAGCAGCCAAGATCCGGGACTACTTGCGGGGGAGACCCAGTACTTC. Translating gives CASSQDPGLLAGETQYF.

The chain links TRBV19 to TRBJ2-1; 7 nucleotides agree with TRBD2. Germline CDR1 and CDR2: LNHDA and SQIVND (reference sequence). The CDR3 contains 16 residues. V shed 3 bases and J 1 base; nucleotides not matched to a gene: 6. CDR3 loop: CASSMLAEISYNEQFF. In DNA form, the CDR3 reads TGTGCCAGTAGTATGCTAGCGGAAATTTCCTACAATGAGCAGTTCTTC. Drawing the rest from reference TRBV19 and TRBJ2-1, the complete variable domain is DGGITQSPKYLFRKEGQNVTLSCEQNLNHDAMYWYRQDPGQGLRLIYYSQIVNDFQKGDIAEGYSVSREKKESFPLTVTSAQKNPTAFYLCASSMLAEISYNEQFFGPGTRLTVL.

The chain employs TRBV14 and TRBJ1-1; no firm D call. Germline CDR1 and CDR2: SGHDN and FVKESK. V lost 0 bases and J lost 3, with 2 bases in between. The CDR3 has 12 amino acids. This CDR3 reads CASSQDYTEAFF. CDR3 coding DNA: TGTGCCAGCAGCCAAGATTACACTGAAGCTTTCTTT.

The rearrangement uses TRBV9 and TRBJ2-3; D is perhaps TRBD1 or TRBD2 (5 bases each). Trimming shortened V by 3 bases and J by 2 bases, and 10 bases separated the two germline ends. From germline, CDR1 is SGDLS and CDR2 YYNGEE. The CDR3 runs 14 residues. CDR3 amino acids: CASSAFGTTDTQYF. In nucleotides, the CDR3 is TGTGCCAGCAGCGCCTTCGGGACCACAGATACGCAGTATTTT.

The J gene is TRBJ2-2, the V gene TRBV19; 9 bases agree with TRBD2. The V segment lost 6 bases and the J segment 2 bases; nucleotides outside the gene matches: 7. CDR1 is LNHDA, CDR2 SQIVND, per germline (reference sequence). CDR3 length equals 16 residues. The CDR3 nucleotides read TGTGCCAGTAGCCCTGGACTAGCGTATAACACCGGGGAGCTGTTTTTT. Translation: CASSPGLAYNTGELFF.

The V gene is TRBV9, the J gene TRBJ2-2, with TRBD2 matching 10 bases. Unmatched junction bases numbered 12, after V lost 4 bases and J lost 0 bases. Germline values: CDR1 SGDLS, CDR2 YYNGEE. CDR3 size: 19 residues. CDR3 DNA sequence: TGTGCCAGCAGCCCCAGTGGCCTAGCGGGGGCCCCGAACACCGGGGAGCTGTTTTTT. Amino acids: CASSPSGLAGAPNTGELFF. Full variable domain (rest looked up from reference TRBV9 and TRBJ2-2): DSGVTQTPKHLITATGQRVTLRCSPRSGDLSVYWYQQSLDQGLQFLIQYYNGEERAKGNILERFSAQQFPDLHSELNLSSLELGDSALYFCASSPSGLAGAPNTGELFFGEGSRLTVL.

V gene TRBV2 combines with J gene TRBJ1-6; TRBD1 might be the D (5 bases). Germline V lookup: CDR1 SNHLY, CDR2 FYNNEI. This CDR3 is 15 amino acids long. The V and J ends lost 7 bases and 10 bases respectively, with 20 bases between them. The CDR3 loop reads CASKGVIFGESPLHF. CDR3 nucleotide sequence: TGTGCCAGCAAAGGGGTAATCTTTGGAGAATCACCCCTCCACTTT.

The chain has TRBV29-1 and TRBJ1-2; D unclear. Germline V lookup: CDR1 SQVTM, CDR2 ANQGSEA. The CDR3 sequence is 14 residues long. V was clipped by 4 bases and J by 5 bases, with 17 bases between them. This chain's CDR3 is CSVGPRLELYGYTF. CDR3 nucleotides: TGCAGCGTTGGCCCCCGTCTAGAACTTTATGGCTACACCTTC.

The chain combines TRBV21-1 with TRBJ1-1. TRBV21-1 is a recognized pseudogene. The CDR3 is 11 residues long. CDR3 DNA sequence: TGTGCCAGCCCGGTGAACACTGAAGCTTTCTTT. This translates into CASPVNTEAFF.

This chain joins TRBV5-5 and TRBJ1-1; D is unclear. The CDR3 covers 13 residues. V was cut by 2 bases and J by 5 bases, with 10 bases left in between. Germline-derived CDR1 and CDR2 are SGHKS and YYEKEE (reference sequence). The CDR3 region is CASSFGEWTEAFF. The CDR3 coding sequence is TGTGCCAGCAGCTTCGGAGAATGGACTGAAGCTTTCTTT.

In this sample, this clone turned up once. The rearrangement uses TRBV7-8 and TRBJ1-1; tentatively, D is TRBD1 (5 bases). Germline loops: CDR1 SGHVS, CDR2 FQNEAQ. This CDR3 has 13 amino acids. Trimming stripped 6 bases from V and 0 bases from J, with 8 bases between. CDR3 in amino acids: CASRTAMNTEAFF. CDR3 nucleotides: TGTGCCAGCAGGACAGCTATGAACACTGAAGCTTTCTTT.

V is TRBV30 and J is TRBJ2-1, with 9 nucleotides matching TRBD2. This CDR3 is built from 14 residues. Looked up from germline, CDR1 is GTSNPN and CDR2 is SVGIG (reference sequence). V gave up 7 bases and J gave up 4 bases; unmatched junction bases: 8. CDR3 DNA sequence: TGTGCCTTCCCGGGAGCGGGAGGTTACAATGAGCAGTTCTTC. Translating gives CAFPGAGGYNEQFF.